Listed below are T cell receptor beta chains from one sample, sequenced in a study of CXCR4 blockade with PD-1 therapy in pancreatic cancer. Libraries were prepared by immunoSEQ multiplex PCR; TCRdb keeps only in-frame clonotypes and omits some of them. The top ten clones hold roughly an eighth of a sample with 650 to 800 clones, under 55% of them seen once. Sequences were obtained from tumor tissue. The origin of the receptors is a human donor with pancreatic ductal adenocarcinoma. Both conserved end residues are part of each CDR3. The D gene is left open where the match is weak. Size is stated for part of the rows, as once, few or many counts, or as a class when the clone is expanded.

v_call: TRBV25-1; cdr3_length: 14; j_call: TRBJ2-2; d_call: NA; clone_size: few; cdr3_aa: CASSESADTGELFF; cdr3_nt: TGTGCCAGCAGTGAATCAGCCGACACCGGGGAGCTGTTTTTT
v_call: TRBV7-6; cdr3_length: 16; j_call: TRBJ2-3; d_call: TRBD1; clone_size: few; cdr3_aa: CASSPEQGARADTQYF; cdr3_nt: TGTGCCAGCAGCCCGGAACAGGGGGCTCGGGCAGATACGCAGTATTTT
v_call: TRBV16; cdr3_length: 15; j_call: TRBJ1-6; d_call: NA; clone_size: NA; cdr3_aa: CASSQSRMRGSPLHF; cdr3_nt: TGTGCCAGCAGCCAATCGAGAATGAGGGGCTCACCCCTCCACTTT
v_call: TRBV30; cdr3_length: 13; j_call: TRBJ1-2; d_call: NA; clone_size: NA; cdr3_aa: CAWSESLNYGYTF; cdr3_nt: TGTGCCTGGAGTGAGTCTCTTAACTATGGCTACACCTTC
v_call: TRBV19; cdr3_length: 13; j_call: TRBJ1-1; d_call: TRBD1; clone_size: NA; cdr3_aa: CASSRGQGTEAFF; cdr3_nt: TGTGCCAGTAGTAGGGGACAGGGGACTGAAGCTTTCTTT
v_call: TRBV9; cdr3_length: 15; j_call: TRBJ1-1; d_call: TRBD1; clone_size: few; cdr3_aa: CASSDRQGIGTEAFF; cdr3_nt: TGTGCCAGCAGTGATAGACAGGGGATAGGCACTGAAGCTTTCTTT
v_call: TRBV28; cdr3_length: 14; j_call: TRBJ2-6; d_call: NA; clone_size: NA; cdr3_aa: CASGAEAGANVLTF; cdr3_nt: TGTGCCAGCGGAGCTGAGGCTGGGGCCAACGTCCTGACTTTC
v_call: TRBV12-5; cdr3_length: 15; j_call: TRBJ2-3; d_call: TRBD2; clone_size: NA; cdr3_aa: CASGLSGLETDTQYF; cdr3_nt: TGTGCTAGTGGCCTATCGGGACTAGAGACAGATACGCAGTATTTT
v_call: TRBV7-1; cdr3_length: 16; j_call: TRBJ1-2; d_call: NA; clone_size: NA; cdr3_aa: CASSLADRTEGNGYTF; cdr3_nt: TGTGCCAGCAGCTTGGCAGATAGGACTGAGGGGAATGGCTACACCTTC
v_call: TRBV18; cdr3_length: 16; j_call: TRBJ2-1; d_call: NA; clone_size: once; cdr3_aa: CASSPGGTEGRNEQFF; cdr3_nt: TGTGCCAGCTCACCAGGCGGTACGGAGGGGCGGAATGAGCAGTTCTTC
v_call: TRBV6-8; cdr3_length: 14; j_call: TRBJ1-1; d_call: TRBD1; clone_size: NA; cdr3_aa: CASSSGQGARGAFF; cdr3_nt: TGTGCCAGCAGTTCGGGACAGGGGGCGCGAGGAGCTTTCTTT
v_call: TRBV6-8; cdr3_length: 15; j_call: TRBJ2-7; d_call: TRBD1; clone_size: NA; cdr3_aa: CASSQIDRASYEQYF; cdr3_nt: TGTGCCAGCAGTCAAATCGACAGGGCCTCCTACGAGCAGTACTTC
v_call: TRBV18; cdr3_length: 12; j_call: TRBJ2-5; d_call: NA; clone_size: NA; cdr3_aa: CASSPPVETQYF; cdr3_nt: TGTGCCAGCTCACCACCGGTAGAGACCCAGTACTTC
v_call: TRBV11-3; cdr3_length: 16; j_call: TRBJ2-7; d_call: TRBD2; clone_size: NA; cdr3_aa: CASSLDGGREGYEQYF; cdr3_nt: TGTGCCAGCAGCTTAGATGGCGGGAGGGAAGGCTACGAGCAGTACTTC
v_call: TRBV18; cdr3_length: 16; j_call: TRBJ2-1; d_call: NA; clone_size: NA; cdr3_aa: CASSPPPGTLVNEQFF; cdr3_nt: TGTGCCAGCTCACCACCCCCGGGAACGTTGGTCAATGAGCAGTTCTTC
v_call: TRBV18; cdr3_length: 13; j_call: TRBJ1-1; d_call: NA; clone_size: few; cdr3_aa: CASSPTVNTEAFF; cdr3_nt: TGTGCCAGCTCACCGACGGTGAACACTGAAGCTTTCTTT
v_call: TRBV11-3; cdr3_length: 16; j_call: TRBJ2-1; d_call: NA; clone_size: NA; cdr3_aa: CASSPQGGVFYNEQFF; cdr3_nt: TGTGCCAGCAGCCCACAGGGGGGGGTCTTCTACAATGAGCAGTTCTTC
v_call: TRBV6-8; cdr3_length: 13; j_call: TRBJ1-1; d_call: TRBD1; clone_size: NA; cdr3_aa: CVSSEGAHTEAFF; cdr3_nt: TGTGTCAGCAGTGAGGGGGCGCACACTGAAGCTTTCTTT
v_call: TRBV6-8; cdr3_length: 13; j_call: TRBJ1-2; d_call: NA; clone_size: large; cdr3_aa: CASSEGWGYGYTF; cdr3_nt: TGTGCCAGCAGCGAAGGATGGGGGTATGGCTACACCTTC
v_call: TRBV6-8; cdr3_length: 15; j_call: TRBJ1-1; d_call: NA; clone_size: NA; cdr3_aa: CASSLNRDVNTEAFF; cdr3_nt: TGTGCCAGCAGCCTAAACAGGGATGTGAACACTGAAGCTTTCTTT
v_call: TRBV6-1; cdr3_length: 16; j_call: TRBJ2-1; d_call: TRBD2; clone_size: few; cdr3_aa: CASSEAVAGGSDEQFF; cdr3_nt: TGTGCCAGCAGTGAAGCAGTAGCGGGAGGGTCGGATGAGCAGTTCTTC
v_call: TRBV19; cdr3_length: 14; j_call: TRBJ1-5; d_call: NA; clone_size: NA; cdr3_aa: CAISLTGSNQPQHF; cdr3_nt: TGTGCCATCTCACTGACAGGTAGCAATCAGCCCCAGCATTTT
v_call: TRBV18; cdr3_length: 14; j_call: TRBJ2-7; d_call: NA; clone_size: once; cdr3_aa: CASSPPTGKYEQYF; cdr3_nt: TGTGCCAGCTCACCACCAACAGGGAAGTACGAGCAGTACTTC
v_call: TRBV25-1; cdr3_length: 16; j_call: TRBJ2-1; d_call: TRBD2; clone_size: NA; cdr3_aa: CASSESGALGYNEQFF; cdr3_nt: TGTGCCAGCAGTGAGAGCGGGGCTTTAGGGTACAATGAGCAGTTCTTC
v_call: TRBV11-3; cdr3_length: 14; j_call: TRBJ1-3; d_call: TRBD1; clone_size: large; cdr3_aa: CASRGNRGLNTIYF; cdr3_nt: TGTGCCAGCAGGGGTAACAGGGGATTGAACACCATATATTTT
v_call: TRBV6-8; cdr3_length: 13; j_call: TRBJ1-4; d_call: TRBD1; clone_size: few; cdr3_aa: CASRRGQDEKLFF; cdr3_nt: TGTGCCAGTAGAAGAGGACAGGATGAAAAACTGTTTTTT
v_call: TRBV14; cdr3_length: 15; j_call: TRBJ2-5; d_call: TRBD2; clone_size: once; cdr3_aa: CASSQVLSGGETQYF; cdr3_nt: TGTGCCAGCAGCCAAGTTTTGAGCGGGGGAGAGACCCAGTACTTC
v_call: TRBV6-8; cdr3_length: 13; j_call: TRBJ1-1; d_call: NA; clone_size: few; cdr3_aa: CASSQMVNTEAFF; cdr3_nt: TGTGCCAGCAGCCAAATGGTAAACACTGAAGCTTTCTTT
v_call: TRBV18; cdr3_length: 15; j_call: TRBJ1-2; d_call: NA; clone_size: NA; cdr3_aa: CASSPPAGTNYGYTF; cdr3_nt: TGTGCCAGCTCACCGCCGGCGGGGACAAACTATGGCTACACCTTC
v_call: TRBV9; cdr3_length: 13; j_call: TRBJ2-7; d_call: NA; clone_size: few; cdr3_aa: CASIYGLTYEQYF; cdr3_nt: TGTGCCAGCATATACGGGCTCACCTACGAGCAGTACTTC
v_call: TRBV5-8; cdr3_length: 13; j_call: TRBJ2-7; d_call: NA; clone_size: medium-sized; cdr3_aa: CASNLEVGGEQYF; cdr3_nt: TGTGCCAGCAACCTCGAAGTAGGGGGCGAGCAGTACTTC
v_call: TRBV29-1; cdr3_length: 14; j_call: TRBJ2-5; d_call: NA; clone_size: NA; cdr3_aa: CSVGSAGPGETQYF; cdr3_nt: TGCAGCGTTGGGTCGGCAGGTCCGGGAGAGACCCAGTACTTC
v_call: TRBV14; cdr3_length: 13; j_call: TRBJ2-1; d_call: NA; clone_size: NA; cdr3_aa: CASMPRDHNEQFF; cdr3_nt: TGTGCCAGCATGCCCCGGGACCACAATGAGCAGTTCTTC
v_call: TRBV6-7; cdr3_length: 17; j_call: TRBJ2-1; d_call: NA; clone_size: few; cdr3_aa: CASSSTPTSRSYNEQFF; cdr3_nt: TGTGCCAGCAGTTCCACCCCCACTAGTAGGTCCTACAATGAGCAGTTCTTC
v_call: TRBV11-3; cdr3_length: 14; j_call: TRBJ2-7; d_call: TRBD1; clone_size: NA; cdr3_aa: CASSLGQGWGEQYF; cdr3_nt: TGTGCCAGCAGCCTGGGACAGGGCTGGGGCGAGCAGTACTTC
v_call: TRBV19; cdr3_length: 16; j_call: TRBJ1-1; d_call: NA; clone_size: NA; cdr3_aa: CASSIGAGRGRTEAFF; cdr3_nt: TGTGCCAGTAGTATAGGCGCGGGAAGGGGTAGGACTGAAGCTTTCTTT
v_call: TRBV9; cdr3_length: 16; j_call: TRBJ2-1; d_call: NA; clone_size: few; cdr3_aa: CASNPMYGTRYNEQFF; cdr3_nt: TGTGCCAGCAACCCCATGTACGGGACCCGCTACAATGAGCAGTTCTTC
v_call: TRBV11-3; cdr3_length: 14; j_call: TRBJ1-2; d_call: NA; clone_size: medium-sized; cdr3_aa: CASSFKTRDYGYTF; cdr3_nt: TGTGCCAGCAGCTTCAAAACCCGGGACTATGGCTACACCTTC
v_call: TRBV14; cdr3_length: 16; j_call: TRBJ2-1; d_call: NA; clone_size: once; cdr3_aa: CASSQIQASWIYEQFF; cdr3_nt: TGTGCCAGCAGCCAGATACAGGCCTCTTGGATTTATGAGCAGTTCTTC
v_call: TRBV6-8; cdr3_length: 13; j_call: TRBJ1-4; d_call: NA; clone_size: few; cdr3_aa: CASSYSRNAKLFF; cdr3_nt: TGTGCCAGCAGTTACTCCAGGAACGCGAAACTGTTTTTT
v_call: TRBV10-2; cdr3_length: 12; j_call: TRBJ2-7; d_call: NA; clone_size: NA; cdr3_aa: CASSESLTEQYF; cdr3_nt: TGCGCCAGCAGTGAGTCCCTTACCGAGCAGTACTTC
v_call: TRBV4-1; cdr3_length: 12; j_call: TRBJ1-1; d_call: NA; clone_size: NA; cdr3_aa: CASSQGADEAFF; cdr3_nt: TGCGCCAGCAGCCAAGGGGCAGATGAAGCTTTCTTT
v_call: TRBV6-8; cdr3_length: 12; j_call: TRBJ1-1; d_call: NA; clone_size: NA; cdr3_aa: CASRGLGTEAFF; cdr3_nt: TGTGCCAGCAGGGGCCTCGGCACTGAAGCTTTCTTT
v_call: TRBV11-3; cdr3_length: 14; j_call: TRBJ2-1; d_call: NA; clone_size: NA; cdr3_aa: CASSSGLSTNEQFF; cdr3_nt: TGTGCCAGCAGCTCCGGACTATCTACCAATGAGCAGTTCTTC
v_call: TRBV11-3; cdr3_length: 16; j_call: TRBJ2-1; d_call: TRBD2; clone_size: NA; cdr3_aa: CASSLVASGRAYEQFF; cdr3_nt: TGTGCCAGCAGCTTAGTTGCTAGCGGGAGGGCCTATGAGCAGTTCTTC
v_call: TRBV18; cdr3_length: 13; j_call: TRBJ2-7; d_call: NA; clone_size: NA; cdr3_aa: CASSPKLENEQYF; cdr3_nt: TGTGCCAGCTCACCTAAGCTAGAAAACGAGCAGTACTTC
v_call: TRBV19; cdr3_length: 14; j_call: TRBJ2-7; d_call: TRBD1; clone_size: NA; cdr3_aa: CASSSRQGLYEQYF; cdr3_nt: TGTGCCAGTAGTTCCAGACAGGGTCTCTACGAGCAGTACTTC
v_call: TRBV11-3; cdr3_length: 14; j_call: TRBJ1-6; d_call: NA; clone_size: NA; cdr3_aa: CASSLDQANSPLHF; cdr3_nt: TGTGCCAGCAGCTTAGACCAAGCCAATTCACCCCTCCACTTT
v_call: TRBV19; cdr3_length: 13; j_call: TRBJ1-3; d_call: NA; clone_size: NA; cdr3_aa: CASSRQDGNTIYF; cdr3_nt: TGTGCCAGTAGTCGACAGGACGGAAACACCATATATTTT